These 24 T cell receptor beta chains originate from one sample sequenced in a study of T cell responses to AZD1222 COVID-19 vaccine. The assay was immunoSEQ multiplex PCR, and TCRdb's table has in-frame clones only and misses some. Found here are approximately 140,000 clones, 94% of them singletons; the top ten hold 1.3%. Sequenced here: peripheral blood, sampled on day 0 of AZD1222 vaccination. Every receptor here comes from an adult in good health.

This rearrangement joins TRBV28 to TRBJ1-5, with no clear D. Per germline, CDR1 MDHEN and CDR2 SYDVKM. The V gene lost 7 bases and the J gene lost 9 bases, with 19 bases spanning the gap. The CDR3 loop spans 14 amino acids. CDR3 protein: CASTETRESRPQHF. CDR3 in DNA: TGTGCCAGCACCGAAACAAGGGAATCGCGGCCCCAGCATTTT.

V and J are TRBV27 and TRBJ1-2, with a possible D match to TRBD1 (5 bases). The CDR3 is 13 amino acids. CDR1 is MNHEY, CDR2 SMNVEV, per germline (reference sequence). V lost 5 bases to trimming and J lost 4 bases, with 11 bases between them. CDR3 DNA sequence: TGTGCCAGCAGTAGGGGACCGAGCTATGGCTACACCTTC. This gives the protein CASSRGPSYGYTF.

The chain is built from TRBV7-3 and TRBJ2-2, with D unresolved. From germline, CDR1 is SGHTA and CDR2 FQGTGA. Between the trimmed V and J ends, which lost 1 base and 6 bases, there was a span of 6 bases. The CDR3 has 13 residues. As DNA, the CDR3 is TGTGCCAGCAGCTTAAACGGCGCCGGGGAGCTGTTTTTT. It is translated as CASSLNGAGELFF.

This chain connects TRBV5-1 to TRBJ2-1; 10 positions agree with TRBD1. Trimming cost V 1 base and J 9 bases; bases outside gene matches: 7. Germline CDR1 SGHRS, CDR2 YFSETQ. The length of the CDR3 is 15 residues. The CDR3 loop reads CASSLLGQGGSEQFF. As DNA, the CDR3 is TGCGCCAGCAGCTTGCTAGGACAGGGGGGTAGTGAGCAGTTCTTC.

This clone is a singleton in its sample. The V and J genes are TRBV9 and TRBJ2-5; 10 bases map to TRBD2. V lost 4 bases and J lost 3; bases outside the gene matches: 3. The CDR3 sequence is 14 residues long. CDR1 is SGDLS and CDR2 is YYNGEE in the germline V gene. The CDR3, as DNA: TGTGCCAGCAGCCCGCTAGCGGGAGAAGAGACCCAGTACTTC. It specifies CASSPLAGEETQYF.

The chain couples TRBV2 to TRBJ1-1; D gene uncertain. CDR1 is SNHLY, CDR2 FYNNEI, per germline. Trimming shortened V by 5 bases and J by 0 bases, and 13 bases separated the two germline ends. The CDR3 is 15 residues long. CDR3 coding DNA: TGTGCCAGCAGTCCCGCACGGAATTTGAACACTGAAGCTTTCTTT. This translates into CASSPARNLNTEAFF. Combining the CDR3 with reference TRBV2 and TRBJ1-1 gives the whole variable domain EPEVTQTPSHQVTQMGQEVILRCVPISNHLYFYWYRQILGQKVEFLVSFYNNEISEKSEIFDDQFSVERPDGSNFTLKIRSTKLEDSAMYFCASSPARNLNTEAFFGQGTRLTVV.

The rearrangement uses TRBV6-5 and TRBJ2-1; D ambiguous. The germline V gene encodes CDR1 MNHEY and CDR2 SVGAGI. CDR3 length: 15 residues. V dropped 5 bases and J dropped 1 base, with 12 bases sitting between them. CDR3 sequence (DNA): TGTGCCAGCAGTATACCAAGAGAATCCTACAATGAGCAGTTCTTC. Translation gives CASSIPRESYNEQFF.

V and J are TRBV7-9 and TRBJ2-1; TRBD1 agrees at 10 bases. Unmatched junction bases numbered 5, after V lost 1 base and J lost 5 bases. The CDR3 consists of 16 residues. Germline CDR1 SEHNR, CDR2 FQNEAQ (reference sequence). CDR3: CASSLVVTGGHNEQFF. The DNA for the CDR3 is TGTGCCAGCAGCTTAGTCGTGACAGGGGGCCACAATGAGCAGTTCTTC.

This clone occurred a few times. The genes are TRBV4-1 and TRBJ2-4; D gene uncertain. The CDR3 length is 17 residues. The germline V and J ends were trimmed by 1 base and 0 bases, with 13 bases remaining between them. Germline CDR1 MGHRA, CDR2 YSYEKL. This CDR3 reads CASSQGLALLAKNIQYF. CDR3 coding DNA: TGCGCCAGCAGCCAAGGGTTGGCACTACTAGCCAAAAACATTCAGTACTTC.

The J gene is TRBJ2-3, the V gene TRBV5-1; D is unclear. Trimming removed 0 bases from V and 1 base from J, with 9 bases in between. The length of the CDR3 is 15 residues. Germline lookup yields CDR1 SGHRS and CDR2 YFSETQ. The CDR3 loop reads CASSLVDPGTDTQYF. Here the CDR3 DNA reads TGCGCCAGCAGCTTGGTTGATCCAGGCACAGATACGCAGTATTTT. Drawing the rest from reference TRBV5-1 and TRBJ2-3, the complete variable domain is KAGVTQTPRYLIKTRGQQVTLSCSPISGHRSVSWYQQTPGQGLQFLFEYFSETQRNKGNFPGRFSGRQFSNSRSEMNVSTLELGDSALYLCASSLVDPGTDTQYFGPGTRLTVL.

The chain combines TRBV6-6 with TRBJ1-1, with a possible D match to TRBD1 (5 bases). The CDR3 sequence is 13 residues long. V was cut by 7 bases and J by 5 bases, with 14 bases left in between. Germline CDR1 is MNHNY and CDR2 is SVGAGI (reference sequence). The CDR3 spells CASTLLGGTEAFF. The CDR3, as DNA: TGTGCCAGCACCCTATTGGGGGGGACTGAAGCTTTCTTT.

The J gene is TRBJ1-1, the V gene TRBV5-4; 8 positions match TRBD1. After removal of 4 bases from V and 3 bases from J, the junction contained 2 bases not matched to a gene. In germline, CDR1 is SGHNT, CDR2 YYREEE (reference sequence). The CDR3 consists of 13 residues. The chain's CDR3 is CASSPDRDTEAFF. CDR3 nucleotides: TGTGCCAGCAGCCCGGACAGGGACACTGAAGCTTTCTTT.

J is TRBJ2-4 and V is TRBV4-1, with TRBD2 as a possible D gene (6 bases). Germline values: CDR1 MGHRA, CDR2 YSYEKL. The CDR3 totals 17 residues. V was shortened by 3 bases and J by 0 bases, with 15 bases between the two germline ends. This chain's CDR3 is CASSQGLVSIAKNIQYF. DNA of the CDR3: TGCGCCAGCAGCCAGGGACTTGTATCCATAGCCAAAAACATTCAGTACTTC.

The rearrangement uses TRBV2 and TRBJ2-5; 12 bases are a match to TRBD2. Germline-derived CDR1 and CDR2 are SNHLY and FYNNEI. This CDR3 region has 14 residues. The junction had 5 bases not matched to a gene; V was cut back by 7 bases and J by 5 bases. In nucleotides, the CDR3 is TGTGCCAGCAATCTAGCGGGGGGGCGTGAGACCCAGTACTTC. As protein: CASNLAGGRETQYF.

The rearrangement uses TRBV10-2 and TRBJ2-1; the match to TRBD2 covers 12 bases. This CDR3 region has 16 residues. The ends lost 2 bases at V and 8 bases at J; junction bases unmatched: 7. CDR1 is WSHSY and CDR2 is SAAADI in the germline V gene. In DNA, the CDR3 is TGCGCCAGCAGTGAGGTCCTAGCGGGAGGGCCGCATGAGCAGTTCTTC. It translates to CASSEVLAGGPHEQFF.

As DNA, the CDR3 is TGTGCCAGCAGCTCTACGGACAGGGAACGGGATGGCTACACCTTC. This translates into CASSSTDRERDGYTF. The genes are TRBV7-8 and TRBJ1-2; 8 bases line up with TRBD1. The CDR3 spans 15 residues. Per germline, CDR1 SGHVS and CDR2 FQNEAQ. The ends lost 4 bases at V and 6 bases at J; junction bases unmatched: 10.

This rearrangement joins TRBV18 to TRBJ1-5; D possibly corresponds to TRBD1 (5 bases). The V and J ends lost 0 bases and 4 bases respectively, with 10 bases between them. There are 15 residues in the CDR3. The germline CDR1 and CDR2 sequences are KGHSH and LQKENI. CDR3 residues: CASSPPGGGNQPQHF. CDR3 DNA: TGTGCCAGCTCACCACCCGGGGGGGGAAATCAGCCCCAGCATTTT.

This clone was counted a single time. The rearrangement uses TRBV2 and TRBJ1-4; TRBD1 aligns across 9 bases. The CDR3 length is 14 residues. Germline V gene sequence: CDR1 SNHLY, CDR2 FYNNEI. Trimming cost V 7 bases and J 5 bases; bases outside gene matches: 5. The CDR3, as DNA: TGTGCCAGCAAGGTGACAGGGGGAAATGAAAAACTGTTTTTT. This gives the protein CASKVTGGNEKLFF.

This sequence joins TRBV3-1 (or the pseudogene TRBV3-2) and TRBJ1-2; 7 bases line up with TRBD1. The germline V gene has CDR1 LGHDT and CDR2 YNNKEL (reference sequence). Trimming at V came to 4 bases and at J to 3 bases, leaving 14 bases not matched to a gene. The CDR3 is made up of 17 amino acids. The CDR3 coding sequence is TGTGCCAGCAGCCGCCTCCGAGACAGGGTTCTAGACTATGGCTACACCTTC. It specifies CASSRLRDRVLDYGYTF.

This clone was recorded only once. J is TRBJ2-2 and V is TRBV5-1, with 8 bases matching TRBD1. The CDR3 totals 15 residues. The germline CDR1 and CDR2 sequences are SGHRS and YFSETQ. With 4 bases clipped from V and 4 bases from J, the junction kept 6 bases outside the gene matches. CDR3: CASSLYDRGTGELFF. The CDR3 DNA sequence: TGCGCCAGCAGCCTATACGACAGGGGCACCGGGGAGCTGTTTTTT. The full variable domain, rest sourced from reference TRBV5-1 and TRBJ2-2, is KAGVTQTPRYLIKTRGQQVTLSCSPISGHRSVSWYQQTPGQGLQFLFEYFSETQRNKGNFPGRFSGRQFSNSRSEMNVSTLELGDSALYLCASSLYDRGTGELFFGEGSRLTVL.

The chain links TRBV19 to TRBJ2-1; TRBD2 matches at 11 bases. The CDR3 extends over 14 amino acids. The V gene's germline CDR1 is LNHDA and CDR2 SQIVND (reference sequence). The ends lost 9 bases at V and 8 bases at J; junction bases unmatched: 9. DNA of the CDR3: TGTGCCAGCGCCTTAGCGGGAGGGTCGGATGAGCAGTTCTTC. It yields the protein CASALAGGSDEQFF.

The chain joins TRBV15 to TRBJ2-2; D remains ambiguous. This CDR3 region has 14 residues. Germline CDR1 and CDR2: LNHNV and YYDKDF (reference sequence). Trimming took off 3 bases at V and 1 base at J, with 6 bases between the two ends. CDR3 sequence reads: CATSRERNTGELFF. The CDR3 DNA follows: TGTGCCACCAGCAGGGAGCGGAACACCGGGGAGCTGTTTTTT.

V is TRBV4-1 and J is TRBJ2-3; the match to TRBD2 covers 9 bases. CDR1 MGHRA and CDR2 YSYEKL come from the germline V gene. V trimming: 2 bases; J trimming: 3 bases; junction bases outside the gene matches: 12. The CDR3 runs 18 residues. The CDR3 reads CASSQRLLSSGRTDTQYF. The CDR3 nucleotides are TGCGCCAGCAGCCAAAGGCTACTTAGTAGCGGGAGAACAGATACGCAGTATTTT.

The rearrangement links TRBV5-8 to TRBJ1-6, with D unresolved. The CDR3 consists of 14 residues. The germline CDR1 and CDR2 sequences are SGHTS and YDEGEE. The germline V and J ends were trimmed by 2 bases and 4 bases, with 7 bases remaining between them. CDR3 loop: CASSFVLYNSPLHF. The CDR3 nucleotides read TGTGCCAGCAGCTTTGTACTGTATAATTCACCCCTCCACTTT.